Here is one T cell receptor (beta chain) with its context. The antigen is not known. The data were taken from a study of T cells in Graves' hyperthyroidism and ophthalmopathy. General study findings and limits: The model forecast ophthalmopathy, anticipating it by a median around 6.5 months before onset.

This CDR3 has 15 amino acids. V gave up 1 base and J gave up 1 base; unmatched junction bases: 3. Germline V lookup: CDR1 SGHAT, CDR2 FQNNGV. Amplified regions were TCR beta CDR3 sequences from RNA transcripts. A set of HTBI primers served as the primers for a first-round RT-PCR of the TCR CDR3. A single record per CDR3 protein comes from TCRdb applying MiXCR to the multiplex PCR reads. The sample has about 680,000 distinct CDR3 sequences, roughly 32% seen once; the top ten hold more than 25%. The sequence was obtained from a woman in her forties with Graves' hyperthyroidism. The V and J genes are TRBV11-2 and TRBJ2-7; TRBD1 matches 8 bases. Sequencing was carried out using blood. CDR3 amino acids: CASSLARTGSYEQYF. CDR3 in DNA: TGTGCCAGCAGCTTAGCGAGGACAGGGTCCTACGAGCAGTACTTC.